This TCR beta chain was profiled in a study of T cell repertoires in cytomegalovirus infection. Study results and caveats: In two of eight donors, the top clonotype was HLA-C-restricted CMV-specific.

The CDR3 runs to 12 residues. V was shortened by 0 bases and J by 9 bases, with 7 bases between the two germline ends. The germline V gene has CDR1 SGDLS and CDR2 YYNGEE. Turning to this clonotype: Its antigen is as yet unknown.

TCRdb reprocessed the reads with MiXCR, giving one entry per CDR3 protein. The data contain approximately 630,000 distinct CDR3 sequences, roughly 26% of them seen just once; the ten biggest clones take up roughly 8%. This TCR came from a human donor in good health (CMV status not recorded). Some clones in this sample may be carry-over from other donors' samples. The sample taken for sequencing was CD8+ T cells from PBMCs. V gene TRBV9 combines with J gene TRBJ2-1; D not certain. CDR3 sequence: CASSVGIGEQFF. CDR3 bases: TGTGCCAGCAGCGTAGGTATCGGTGAGCAGTTCTTC.